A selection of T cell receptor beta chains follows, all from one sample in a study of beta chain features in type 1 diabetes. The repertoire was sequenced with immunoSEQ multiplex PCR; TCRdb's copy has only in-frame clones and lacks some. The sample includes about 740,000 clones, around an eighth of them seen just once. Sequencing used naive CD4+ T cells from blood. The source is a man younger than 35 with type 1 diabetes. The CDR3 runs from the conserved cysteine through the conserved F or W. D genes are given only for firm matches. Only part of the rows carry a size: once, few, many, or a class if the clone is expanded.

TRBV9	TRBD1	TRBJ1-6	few	CASSVGEGQGHSPLHF	TGTGCCAGCAGCGTAGGGGAGGGACAGGGACATTCACCCCTCCACTTT
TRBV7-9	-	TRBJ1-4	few	CASSGQTVEKLFF	TGTGCCAGCAGCGGACAGACAGTCGAAAAACTGTTTTTT
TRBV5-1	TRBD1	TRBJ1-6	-	CASSPHGQGDSPLHF	TGCGCCAGCAGCCCCCACGGACAGGGGGATTCACCCCTCCACTTT
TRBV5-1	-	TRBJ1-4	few	CASSEGHPEKLFF	TGCGCCAGCAGCGAGGGACACCCTGAAAAACTGTTTTTT
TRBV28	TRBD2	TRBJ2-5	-	CASSLTTAGGPVETQYF	TGTGCCAGCAGTCTAACCACCGCGGGGGGGCCTGTGGAGACCCAGTACTTC
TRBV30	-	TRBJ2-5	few	CAWVRLEGTKTQYF	TGTGCCTGGGTACGACTGGAGGGAACGAAGACCCAGTACTTC
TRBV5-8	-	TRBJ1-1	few	CASSSIGIENTEAFF	TGTGCCAGCAGCTCTATTGGCATAGAGAACACTGAAGCTTTCTTT
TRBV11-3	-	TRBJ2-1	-	CASRGLGTGSYNEQFF	TGTGCCAGCAGAGGGCTAGGGACCGGCTCCTACAATGAGCAGTTCTTC
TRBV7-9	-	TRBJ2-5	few	CAGGQNGQETQYF	TGTGCCGGGGGGCAGAATGGACAAGAGACCCAGTACTTC
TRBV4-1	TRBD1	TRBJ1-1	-	CASSLTRTGYTEAFF	TGCGCCAGCAGCCTAACCAGGACAGGGTACACTGAAGCTTTCTTT
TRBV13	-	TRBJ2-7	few	CASSSDPYEQYF	TGTGCCAGCAGCTCGGACCCCTACGAGCAGTACTTC
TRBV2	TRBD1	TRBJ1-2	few	CASSPGQGYGYTF	TGTGCCAGCAGCCCAGGACAGGGCTATGGCTACACCTTC
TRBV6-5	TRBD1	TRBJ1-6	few	CASRTGTDYSPLHF	TGTGCCAGCAGGACAGGGACAGACTATTCACCCCTCCACTTT
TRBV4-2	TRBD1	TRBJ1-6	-	CASSQDSRQGRSPLHF	TGTGCCAGCAGCCAAGATAGTCGACAGGGGCGTTCACCCCTCCACTTT
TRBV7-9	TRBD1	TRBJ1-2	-	CASSFGDRAYGYTF	TGTGCCAGCAGCTTTGGGGACAGGGCGTATGGCTACACCTTC
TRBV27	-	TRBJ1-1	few	CASSSWDTLGAFF	TGTGCCAGCAGTTCATGGGACACCCTGGGAGCTTTCTTT
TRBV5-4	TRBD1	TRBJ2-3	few	CASSSGQSTDTQYF	TGTGCCAGCAGCTCGGGACAGAGCACAGATACGCAGTATTTT
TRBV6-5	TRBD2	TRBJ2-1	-	CASSYGLAGSRNEQFF	TGTGCCAGCAGTTACGGACTAGCGGGGTCTCGCAATGAGCAGTTCTTC
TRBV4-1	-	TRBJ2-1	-	CASSPAPSTGFSYNEQFF	TGCGCCAGCAGCCCGGCCCCCTCAACAGGTTTCTCTTACAATGAGCAGTTCTTC
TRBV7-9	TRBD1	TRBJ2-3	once	CATPSQGAVTDTQYF	TGTGCCACCCCCTCCCAGGGGGCGGTCACAGATACGCAGTATTTT
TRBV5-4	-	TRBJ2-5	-	CASSLAGETQYF	TGTGCCAGCAGCTTGGCTGGCGAGACCCAGTACTTC
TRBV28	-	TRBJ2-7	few	CASSRGTYEQYF	TGTGCCAGCAGCAGGGGAACCTACGAGCAGTACTTC
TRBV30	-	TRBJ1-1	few	CAWSVRQSRYTEAFF	TGTGCCTGGAGTGTACGACAGTCGAGATACACTGAAGCTTTCTTT
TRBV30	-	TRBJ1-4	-	CAWSVPRGFNEKLFF	TGTGCCTGGAGTGTACCGAGAGGATTTAATGAAAAACTGTTTTTT
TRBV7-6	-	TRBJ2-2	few	CASSFRGSTVPGELFF	TGTGCCAGCAGCTTCAGGGGCTCTACCGTGCCCGGGGAGCTGTTTTTT
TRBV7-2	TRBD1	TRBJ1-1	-	CASSTQGAVTGNTEAFF	TGTGCCAGCAGCACACAGGGGGCGGTAACCGGGAACACTGAAGCTTTCTTT
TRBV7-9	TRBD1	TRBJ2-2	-	CASTHLTGTSGELFF	TGTGCCAGCACCCATCTGACAGGGACCAGTGGGGAGCTGTTTTTT
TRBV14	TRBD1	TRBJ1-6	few	CASSPFRGQVGSPLHF	TGTGCCAGCAGCCCGTTCAGGGGGCAGGTTGGTTCACCCCTCCACTTT
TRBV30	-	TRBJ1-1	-	CAWSSSRNTEAFF	TGTGCCTGGAGTTCCAGCCGGAACACTGAAGCTTTCTTT
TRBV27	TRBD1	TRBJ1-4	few	CASSARGTEPEKLFF	TGTGCCAGCAGTGCCAGAGGGACAGAGCCTGAAAAACTGTTTTTT
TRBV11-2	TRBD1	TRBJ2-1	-	CASSRDRGSYNEQFF	TGTGCCAGCAGCCGGGACAGGGGGTCCTACAATGAGCAGTTCTTC
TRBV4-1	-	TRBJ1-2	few	CASSPVRREGVEYGYTF	TGCGCCAGCAGCCCCGTTCGACGAGAGGGGGTTGAGTATGGCTACACCTTC
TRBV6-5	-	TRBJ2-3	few	CASSQGVSTDTQYF	TGTGCCAGCAGTCAGGGAGTTAGCACAGATACGCAGTATTTT
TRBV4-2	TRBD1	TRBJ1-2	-	CASSQETGALYYGYTF	TGTGCCAGCAGCCAAGAGACAGGGGCCCTCTACTATGGCTACACCTTC